This TCR beta chain stems from a study of T cell responses to AZD1222 COVID-19 vaccine. In the case of this clone: Its cognate antigen is unknown.

Assay used: immunoSEQ multiplex PCR; TCRdb lists only in-frame clones, some missing. The data contain over 85,000 clones, nearly 90% of them seen just once; the ten biggest clones take up 8.4%. This CDR3 contains 14 residues. V shed 0 bases and J shed 5 bases, with 10 bases lying between them. CDR1 and CDR2 (germline): MNHNY, SVGAGI (reference sequence). Study outcomes and limitations: Every sample of the repertoires postdated the peak T cell response. Across spike, vaccine-associated CD4 TCRs were found, dominant at 160-218 and 743-854. Mostly white British, mostly female donors; authors suggested clonal diversity may be underestimated. Receipt of two AZD1222 doses was followed by a rise in Spike-specific TCR breadth and depth.

Sample: peripheral blood, taken on day 0 of AZD1222 vaccination. V and J are TRBV6-6 and TRBJ1-2, with D hard to call. The origin of this receptor is an adult in good health. CDR3 residues: CASSYSPGRYGYTF. The CDR3 nucleotides are TGTGCCAGCAGTTACTCCCCAGGAAGGTATGGCTACACCTTC.